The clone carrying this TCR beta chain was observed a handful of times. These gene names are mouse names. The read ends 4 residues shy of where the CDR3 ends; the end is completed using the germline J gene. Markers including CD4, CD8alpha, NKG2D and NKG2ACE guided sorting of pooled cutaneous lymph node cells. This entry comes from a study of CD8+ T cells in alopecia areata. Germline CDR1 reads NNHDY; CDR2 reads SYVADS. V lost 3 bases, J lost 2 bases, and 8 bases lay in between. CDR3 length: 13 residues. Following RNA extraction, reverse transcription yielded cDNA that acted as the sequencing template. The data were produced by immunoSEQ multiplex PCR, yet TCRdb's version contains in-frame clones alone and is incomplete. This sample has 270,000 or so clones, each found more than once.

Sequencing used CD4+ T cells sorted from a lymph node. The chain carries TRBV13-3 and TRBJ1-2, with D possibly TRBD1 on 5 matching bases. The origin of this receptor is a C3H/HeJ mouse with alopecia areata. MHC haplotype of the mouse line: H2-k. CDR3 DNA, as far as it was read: TGTGCCAGCAGTGGTCCAGGGAACTCC. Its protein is CASSGPGNS. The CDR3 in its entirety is CASSGPGNSDYTF.